This TCR beta chain emerged from a study of regulatory T cells in long-lasting Graves disease. Study-level information: Antithyroid drugs had been taken under 3 months by newly diagnosed Graves' patients. Study results and caveats: There was favoring of TRBV28, TRBJ1-2 and TRBJ2-5 in persistent disease.

Relying on iRepertoire HTBI primers and Arm-PCR of CDR3 regions, the team built TCR beta libraries. TCRdb re-called the multiplex PCR reads with MiXCR, one entry per CDR3 protein. The sample holds roughly 500,000 distinct CDR3 sequences, approximately 12% seen once. Germline CDR1 reads SGHKS; CDR2 reads YYEKEE (reference sequence). The CDR3 runs 18 residues. V shed 2 bases, J shed 1 base, and the junction held 10 bases outside the gene matches. Comment on this clonotype: The antigen remains unidentified.

Time point described: newly diagnosed GD, antithyroid drugs for less than 3 months. PBMC-extracted RNA yielded the TCR library. This same sample was also part of a study on T cells in Graves' hyperthyroidism and ophthalmopathy. That work states: Together with thyroid ultrasound, orbital computed tomography, serum thyroxine and TRAb, clinical symptoms were used for diagnoses.

The rearrangement links TRBV5-5 to TRBJ1-1, with 11 bases that match TRBD1. The receptor's source is a woman aged 25-40 years with Graves disease. Sequenced here: peripheral blood mononuclear cells (PBMCs), sampled at new diagnosis, from a patient treated with antithyroid drugs. CDR3 in amino acids: CASSLRSPGTGGNTEAFF. The CDR3 DNA sequence: TGTGCCAGCAGCTTACGCAGTCCCGGGACAGGGGGGAACACTGAAGCTTTCTTT.